This T cell receptor (beta chain) was observed in a study of blood T cell repertoires in COVID-19. Study-wide context: Samples of COVID-19 (acute and convalescent) were obtained from the United States, Italy and Spain.

In the authors' methods: Amplified reference gene primers provided the basis for estimating nucleated cell counts. Some clones are missing from TCRdb's copy, which holds only in-frame ones; the method was immunoSEQ multiplex PCR. V and J calls plus clone size are reproduced from that table; the DNA served to infer D and trimming. The sample has 300,000 to 400,000 clones, over 75% seen once. Per germline, CDR1 MNHEY and CDR2 SMNVEV (reference sequence). V shed 3 bases, J shed 3 bases, and the junction held 9 bases outside the gene matches. The CDR3 covers 18 residues. The sequencing input was peripheral blood. The source of this sequence is a woman in her 50s who had recovered from COVID-19. The chain has TRBV27 and TRBJ2-1, with 12 bases aligning to TRBD2. This CDR3 reads CASSFRTSGTLNYNEQFF. The CDR3 nucleotides read TGTGCCAGCAGTTTTAGGACTAGCGGGACACTGAACTACAATGAGCAGTTCTTC.